This paragraph covers one T cell receptor (beta chain) sequence. What it binds is unknown. The data stem from a study of T cell responses to AZD1222 COVID-19 vaccine. Study information: Some second doses came at about 4 weeks and others at about 12 weeks; these were pooled.

Germline V lookup: CDR1 SGHTA, CDR2 FQGNSA. V was clipped by 2 bases and J by 0 bases, with 8 bases between them. The length of the CDR3 is 15 residues. Overall study findings and caveats: Reportedly, close to half of spike-specific TCRs are directed against unmutated variant regions. Elevations in Spike-specific TCR breadth and depth followed administration of two AZD1222 doses. The span of vaccine-associated CD4 TCRs extended across spike, with dominance at 160-218 and 743-854.

TCRdb's table, derived via immunoSEQ multiplex PCR, lists solely in-frame clones and lacks some. The repertoire holds about 130,000 clones, with about 94% as singletons. The gene calls are TRBV7-2 and TRBJ1-5; a possible D gene is TRBD1 (6 bases). This sample comprised peripheral blood, obtained on day 0 of AZD1222 vaccination. The clonotype comes from an adult in good health. The CDR3: CASSLRQVSNQPQHF. CDR3 in DNA: TGTGCCAGCAGCTTAAGACAGGTTAGCAATCAGCCCCAGCATTTT.